Detailed here is one TCR beta chain. Its antigen is unidentified. This specimen comes from a study of PD-L1 blockade in urothelial cancer. Only in-frame clones appear in the TCRdb table, and some are missing; sequencing was by immunoSEQ multiplex PCR. The data contain tens of thousands of clones, almost 85% of them seen just once; the ten biggest clones take up around 2.9%. Germline V gene lookup returns CDR1 SGHRS and CDR2 YFSETQ. The CDR3 sequence is 11 residues long. V was cut by 2 bases and J by 5 bases, with 4 bases left in between. Study-level findings and limits: Stronger expansion of tumor-associated clones in blood at 3 weeks distinguished durable-benefit patients.

This sample comprised PBMCs, obtained around atezolizumab (anti-PD-L1) treatment. The sequence derives from a man in his 70s with urothelial cancer. This sequence joins TRBV5-1 and TRBJ2-5; D not certain. CDR3 nucleotides: TGCGCCAGCAGCTTCGGGGAGACCCAGTACTTC. Its translation: CASSFGETQYF.